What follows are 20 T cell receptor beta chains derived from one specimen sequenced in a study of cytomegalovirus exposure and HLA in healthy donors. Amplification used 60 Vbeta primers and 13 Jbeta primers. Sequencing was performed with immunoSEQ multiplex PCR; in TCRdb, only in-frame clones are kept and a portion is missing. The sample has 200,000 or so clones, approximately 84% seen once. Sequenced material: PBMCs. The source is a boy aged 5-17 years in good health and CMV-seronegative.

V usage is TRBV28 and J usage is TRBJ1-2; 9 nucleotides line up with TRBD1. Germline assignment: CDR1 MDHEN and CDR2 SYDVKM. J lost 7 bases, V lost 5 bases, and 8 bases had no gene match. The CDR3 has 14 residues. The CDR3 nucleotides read TGTGCCAGCAGTAGCCCTCGGGACAGGGTTGGCTACACCTTC. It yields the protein CASSSPRDRVGYTF.

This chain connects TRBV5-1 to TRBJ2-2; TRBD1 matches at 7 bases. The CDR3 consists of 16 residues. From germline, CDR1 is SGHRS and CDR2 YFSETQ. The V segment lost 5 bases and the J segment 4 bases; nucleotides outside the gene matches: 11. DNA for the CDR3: TGCGCCAGCAGGAGATCAGGGACAGTCGGCACCGGGGAGCTGTTTTTT. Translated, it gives CASRRSGTVGTGELFF.

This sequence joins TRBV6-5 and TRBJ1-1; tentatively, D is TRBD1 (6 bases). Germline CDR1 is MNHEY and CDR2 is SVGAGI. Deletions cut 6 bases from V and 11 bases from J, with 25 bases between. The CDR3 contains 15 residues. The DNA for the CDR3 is TGTGCCAGCAGAAGGCCGAGTGCGGGGGCGGGTACGGCTTTCTTT. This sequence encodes CASRRPSAGAGTAFF.

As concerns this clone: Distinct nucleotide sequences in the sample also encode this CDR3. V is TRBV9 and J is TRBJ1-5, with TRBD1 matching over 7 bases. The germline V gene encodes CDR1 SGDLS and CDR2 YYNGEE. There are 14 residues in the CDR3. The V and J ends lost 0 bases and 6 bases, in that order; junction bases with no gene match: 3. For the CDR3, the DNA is TGTGCCAGCAGCGTAGGAGGGGGCGGTCAGCCCCAGCATTTT. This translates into CASSVGGGGQPQHF.

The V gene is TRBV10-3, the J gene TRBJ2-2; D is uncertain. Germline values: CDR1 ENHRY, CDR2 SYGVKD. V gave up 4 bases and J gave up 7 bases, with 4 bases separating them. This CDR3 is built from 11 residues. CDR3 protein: CAISGSGELFF. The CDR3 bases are TGTGCCATCAGTGGCAGCGGGGAGCTGTTTTTT.

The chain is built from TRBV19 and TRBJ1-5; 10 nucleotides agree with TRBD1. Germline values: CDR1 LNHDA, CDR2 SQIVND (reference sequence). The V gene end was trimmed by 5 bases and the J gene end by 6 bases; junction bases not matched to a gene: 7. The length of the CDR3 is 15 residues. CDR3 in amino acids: CASSLGDRGGQPQHF. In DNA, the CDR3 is TGTGCCAGTAGTTTAGGGGACAGGGGAGGTCAGCCCCAGCATTTT.

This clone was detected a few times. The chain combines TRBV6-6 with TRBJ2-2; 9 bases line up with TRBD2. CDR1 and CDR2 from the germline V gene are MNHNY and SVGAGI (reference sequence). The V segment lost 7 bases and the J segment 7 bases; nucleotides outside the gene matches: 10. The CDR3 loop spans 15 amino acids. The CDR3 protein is CASTENSGSSGELFF. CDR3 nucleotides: TGTGCCAGCACCGAGAATAGCGGGAGTAGCGGGGAGCTGTTTTTT.

CDR3 protein: CASSPQGGSTGGEKLFF. The CDR3 DNA is TGTGCCAGCAGCCCCCAGGGGGGGTCGACAGGGGGGGAAAAACTGTTTTTT. The rearrangement joins TRBV7-2 to TRBJ1-4, with 9 positions matching TRBD1. The germline V gene has CDR1 SGHTA and CDR2 FQGNSA. CDR3 length equals 17 residues. V dropped 5 bases and J dropped 8; count of bases not matched to a gene: 15. The full variable domain, its missing parts supplied by reference TRBV7-2 and TRBJ1-4, is GAGVSQSPSNKVTEKGKDVELRCDPISGHTALYWYRQSLGQGLEFLIYFQGNSAPDKSGLPSDRFSAERTGGSVSTLTIQRTQQEDSAVYLCASSPQGGSTGGEKLFFGSGTQLSVL.

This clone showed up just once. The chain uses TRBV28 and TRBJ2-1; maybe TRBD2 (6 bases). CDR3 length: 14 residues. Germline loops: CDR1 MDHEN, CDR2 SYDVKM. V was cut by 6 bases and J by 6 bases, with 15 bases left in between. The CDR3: CASSLGGARNEQFF. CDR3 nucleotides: TGTGCCAGCAGCCTCGGGGGAGCTCGCAATGAGCAGTTCTTC.

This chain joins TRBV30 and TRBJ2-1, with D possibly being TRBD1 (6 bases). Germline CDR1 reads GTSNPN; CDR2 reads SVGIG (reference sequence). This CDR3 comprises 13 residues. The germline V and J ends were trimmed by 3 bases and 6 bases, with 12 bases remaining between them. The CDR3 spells CAWRGDIGNEQFF. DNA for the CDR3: TGTGCCTGGAGAGGGGACATTGGCAATGAGCAGTTCTTC.

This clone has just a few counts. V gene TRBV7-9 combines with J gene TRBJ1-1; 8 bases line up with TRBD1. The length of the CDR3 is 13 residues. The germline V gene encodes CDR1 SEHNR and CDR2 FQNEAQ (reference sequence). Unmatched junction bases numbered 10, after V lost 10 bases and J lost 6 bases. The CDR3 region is CATSRGLEAEAFF. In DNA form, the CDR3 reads TGTGCCACTAGCAGGGGGCTGGAGGCTGAAGCTTTCTTT.

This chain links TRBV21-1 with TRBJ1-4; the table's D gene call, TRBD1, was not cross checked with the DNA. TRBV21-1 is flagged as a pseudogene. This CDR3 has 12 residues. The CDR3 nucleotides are TGTGCCAGCAGCAGGACAGGGGAAAAACTGTTTTTT. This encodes CASSRTGEKLFF.

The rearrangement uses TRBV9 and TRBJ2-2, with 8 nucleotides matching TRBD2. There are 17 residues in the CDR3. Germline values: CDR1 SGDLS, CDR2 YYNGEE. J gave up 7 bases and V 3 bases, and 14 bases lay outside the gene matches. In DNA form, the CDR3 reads TGTGCCAGCAGCGCGTCTCTTCGCGGGAGGCCGGGCGGGGAGCTGTTTTTT. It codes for CASSASLRGRPGGELFF.

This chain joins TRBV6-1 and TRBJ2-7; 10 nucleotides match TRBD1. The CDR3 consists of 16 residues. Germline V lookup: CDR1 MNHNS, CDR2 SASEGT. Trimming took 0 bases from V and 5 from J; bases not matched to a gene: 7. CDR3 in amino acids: CASSEATGGGFDEQYF. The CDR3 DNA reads TGTGCCAGCAGTGAAGCGACAGGGGGCGGTTTCGACGAGCAGTACTTC.

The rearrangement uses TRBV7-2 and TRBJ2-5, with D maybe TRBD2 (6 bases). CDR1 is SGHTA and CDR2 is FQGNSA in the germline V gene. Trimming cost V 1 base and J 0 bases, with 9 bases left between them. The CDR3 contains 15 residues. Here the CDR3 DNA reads TGTGCCAGCAGCTTAGGAAGCGGGTACCAAGAGACCCAGTACTTC. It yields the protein CASSLGSGYQETQYF.

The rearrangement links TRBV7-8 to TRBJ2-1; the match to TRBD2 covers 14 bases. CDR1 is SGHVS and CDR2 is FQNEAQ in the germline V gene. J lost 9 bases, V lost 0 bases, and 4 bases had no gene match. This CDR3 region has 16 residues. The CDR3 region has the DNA TGTGCCAGCAGCTTAGCCGGGACTAGCGGGAGTAGTGAGCAGTTCTTC. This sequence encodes CASSLAGTSGSSEQFF.

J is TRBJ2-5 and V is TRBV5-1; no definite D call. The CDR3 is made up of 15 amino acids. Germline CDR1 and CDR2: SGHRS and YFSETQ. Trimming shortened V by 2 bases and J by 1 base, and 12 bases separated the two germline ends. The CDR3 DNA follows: TGCGCCAGCAGCTTCGGTAAAACGCTCCAAGAGACCCAGTACTTC. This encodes CASSFGKTLQETQYF.

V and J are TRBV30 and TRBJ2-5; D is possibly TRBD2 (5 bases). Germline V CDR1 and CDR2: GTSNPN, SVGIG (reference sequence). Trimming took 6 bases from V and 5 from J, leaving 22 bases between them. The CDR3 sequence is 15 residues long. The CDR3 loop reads CACDPGLIPGETQYF. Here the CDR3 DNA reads TGTGCCTGTGACCCTGGACTTATCCCTGGGGAGACCCAGTACTTC.

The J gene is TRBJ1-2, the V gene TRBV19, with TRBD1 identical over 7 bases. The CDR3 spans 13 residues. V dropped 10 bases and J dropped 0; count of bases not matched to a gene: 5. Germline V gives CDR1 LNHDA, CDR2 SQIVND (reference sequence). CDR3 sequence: CATRTGPNYGYTF. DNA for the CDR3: TGTGCCACTCGGACAGGACCTAACTATGGCTACACCTTC.

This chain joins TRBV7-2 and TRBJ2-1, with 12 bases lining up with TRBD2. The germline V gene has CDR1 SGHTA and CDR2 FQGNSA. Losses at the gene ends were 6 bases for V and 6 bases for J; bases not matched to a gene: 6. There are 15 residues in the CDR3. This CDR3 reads CASSPPGLAGNEQFF. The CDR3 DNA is TGTGCCAGCAGTCCCCCGGGACTAGCGGGCAATGAGCAGTTCTTC.